Sequencing of this T cell receptor (beta chain) was carried out in a study of T cell responses to AZD1222 COVID-19 vaccine. With regard to this clone: What it binds is unknown.

Sequenced by immunoSEQ multiplex PCR; TCRdb stores in-frame clones only, minus some. The table lists about 140,000 clones, just over 90% of them singletons. General study points: Donors were chiefly white British, with a greater number of females, and clonal diversity was perhaps underestimated. Among those given AZD1222, only five or six were seropositive at baseline. Regions left unmutated in variants are reportedly the target of nearly half of spike-specific TCRs.

Germline V gene lookup returns CDR1 SGHDT and CDR2 YYEEEE. The CDR3 has 15 amino acids. Trimming took 4 bases from V and 1 from J, leaving 14 bases between them. This chain connects TRBV5-6 to TRBJ1-1; D perhaps matches TRBD1 (5 bases). This clonotype originated in an adult in good health. Sequencing used peripheral blood, obtained on day 0 of MenACWY control vaccination. CDR3 nucleotide sequence: TGTGCCAGCAGCCCGCTGGACATGAGGAACACTGAAGCTTTCTTT. This translates into CASSPLDMRNTEAFF.